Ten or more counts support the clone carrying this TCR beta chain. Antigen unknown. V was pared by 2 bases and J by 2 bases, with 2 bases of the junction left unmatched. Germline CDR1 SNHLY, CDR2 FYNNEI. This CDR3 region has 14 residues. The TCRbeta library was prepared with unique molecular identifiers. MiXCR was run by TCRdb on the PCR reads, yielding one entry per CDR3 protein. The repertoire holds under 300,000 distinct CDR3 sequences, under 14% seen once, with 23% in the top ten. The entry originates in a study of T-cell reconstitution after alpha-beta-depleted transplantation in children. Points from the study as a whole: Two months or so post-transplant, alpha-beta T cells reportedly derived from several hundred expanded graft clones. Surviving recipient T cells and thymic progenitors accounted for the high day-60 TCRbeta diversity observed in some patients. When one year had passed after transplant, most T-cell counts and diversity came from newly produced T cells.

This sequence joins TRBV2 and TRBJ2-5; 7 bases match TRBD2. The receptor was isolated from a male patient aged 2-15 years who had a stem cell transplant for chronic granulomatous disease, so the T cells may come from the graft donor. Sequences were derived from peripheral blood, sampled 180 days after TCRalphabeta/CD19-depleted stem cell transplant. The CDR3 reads CASSENSGQETQYF. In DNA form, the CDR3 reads TGTGCCAGCAGTGAAAATAGCGGGCAAGAGACCCAGTACTTC.